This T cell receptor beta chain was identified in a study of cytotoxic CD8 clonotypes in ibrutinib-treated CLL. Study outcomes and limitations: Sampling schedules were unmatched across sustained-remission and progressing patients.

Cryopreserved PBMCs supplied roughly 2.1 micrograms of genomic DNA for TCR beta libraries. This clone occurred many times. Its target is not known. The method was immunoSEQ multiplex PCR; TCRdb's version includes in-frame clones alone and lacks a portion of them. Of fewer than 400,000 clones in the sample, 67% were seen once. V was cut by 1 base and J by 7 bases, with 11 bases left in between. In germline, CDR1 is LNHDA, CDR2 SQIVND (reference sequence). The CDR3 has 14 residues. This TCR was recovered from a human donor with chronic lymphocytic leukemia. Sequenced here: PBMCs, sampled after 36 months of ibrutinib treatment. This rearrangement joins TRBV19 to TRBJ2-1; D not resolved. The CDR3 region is CASSIGGFGNEQFF. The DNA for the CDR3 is TGTGCCAGTAGTATAGGAGGTTTTGGGAATGAGCAGTTCTTC. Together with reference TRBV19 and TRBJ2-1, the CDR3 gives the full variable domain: DGGITQSPKYLFRKEGQNVTLSCEQNLNHDAMYWYRQDPGQGLRLIYYSQIVNDFQKGDIAEGYSVSREKKESFPLTVTSAQKNPTAFYLCASSIGGFGNEQFFGPGTRLTVL.